The source of this TCR beta chain is a study of cytomegalovirus exposure and HLA in healthy donors. The length of the CDR3 is 18 residues. The germline V gene encodes CDR1 MGHRA and CDR2 YSYEKL. V lost 3 bases, J lost 4 bases, and 15 bases stayed unmatched. The study sampled nominally healthy donors, though unrecorded immune exposures were likely. Regarding the study as a whole: In vitro experiments confirmed that a few CMV-associated chains were specific for CMV antigens. An apparent linkage of common viral pathogens to several of the most significant clusters emerged in a later analysis.

60 Vbeta and 13 Jbeta primers were used in PCR. Sequenced by immunoSEQ multiplex PCR; TCRdb stores in-frame clones only, minus some. The data show more than 95,000 clones, about 78% seen once. A remark on this clone: Antigen unknown.

This chain connects TRBV4-1 to TRBJ2-3, with 8 bases lining up with TRBD1. The sequence came from a man aged 25-45 years in good health and CMV-seronegative. Sequenced input: PBMCs. The CDR3 sequence: CASSHRGKLDRAPDTQYF. CDR3 sequence (DNA): TGCGCCAGCAGCCACCGGGGGAAACTGGACAGGGCGCCAGATACGCAGTATTTT.